The rows below give T cell receptor beta chains drawn from one sample of a study of identical twins. TCRdb processed the 5' RACE reads anew with MiXCR; each CDR3 protein has one entry. The table has around 480,000 distinct CDR3 sequences, 14% seen once; the top ten hold 0.8% to 1%. Separately, the same data were catalogued under a study of yellow fever vaccine responses in identical twins.

Sequencing input: CD4+ T cells sorted from blood. Receptors originate from a woman aged 18-35 years in good health. Each CDR3 is given with its conserved first and last residue. D genes are given only for firm matches. Rows may omit the clone size; those that give it use once, few, many or a size class.

abundance: many; v_gene: TRBV6-5; j_gene: TRBJ1-5; d_gene: .; CDR3nt: TGTGCCAGCAGTTACTCGAACAGACCCAATCAGCCCCAGCATTTT; CDR3aa: CASSYSNRPNQPQHF
abundance: few; v_gene: TRBV15; j_gene: TRBJ2-6; d_gene: .; CDR3nt: TGTGCCACCAGCAGAGACGGGGTCTCTGGGGCCAACGTCCTGACTTTC; CDR3aa: CATSRDGVSGANVLTF
abundance: few; v_gene: TRBV10-2; j_gene: TRBJ1-1; d_gene: .; CDR3nt: TGCGCCAGCAGTGAGTCTGCCGGGGGATGGACTGAAGCTTTCTTT; CDR3aa: CASSESAGGWTEAFF
abundance: .; v_gene: TRBV5-1; j_gene: TRBJ2-5; d_gene: TRBD1; CDR3nt: TGCGCCAGCAGCCGGGACAGAAAATACCAAGAGACCCAGTACTTC; CDR3aa: CASSRDRKYQETQYF
abundance: few; v_gene: TRBV12-3/TRBV12-4; j_gene: TRBJ2-5; d_gene: TRBD2; CDR3nt: TGTGCCACCAGAAGGGAGGGCGCGACGGAGACCCAGTACTTC; CDR3aa: CATRREGATETQYF
abundance: .; v_gene: TRBV20-1; j_gene: TRBJ2-7; d_gene: .; CDR3nt: TGCAGTGCTAAGGGAGGGGGCGGATACGAGCAGTACTTC; CDR3aa: CSAKGGGGYEQYF
abundance: few; v_gene: TRBV20-1; j_gene: TRBJ2-1; d_gene: TRBD1; CDR3nt: TGCAGTGCTAGATCCTGGGACAGGGTGAATTATGAGCAGTTCTTC; CDR3aa: CSARSWDRVNYEQFF
abundance: .; v_gene: TRBV12-3/TRBV12-4; j_gene: TRBJ2-1; d_gene: TRBD2; CDR3nt: TGTGCCAGCAGTCCCGGGACTAGCGGGGGCCTAAGGGATGAGCAGTTCTTC; CDR3aa: CASSPGTSGGLRDEQFF
abundance: many; v_gene: TRBV7-8; j_gene: TRBJ2-5; d_gene: .; CDR3nt: TGTGCCAGCAGCTTAGGGGTGGAACAAGAGACCCAGTACTTC; CDR3aa: CASSLGVEQETQYF
abundance: .; v_gene: TRBV6-2/TRBV6-3; j_gene: TRBJ2-3; d_gene: .; CDR3nt: TGTGCCAGCAGTTACTCCGGAGGCTTCAGCACCACAGATACGCAGTATTTT; CDR3aa: CASSYSGGFSTTDTQYF
abundance: .; v_gene: TRBV10-1; j_gene: TRBJ2-7; d_gene: TRBD2; CDR3nt: TGCGCCAGCAGTGAGGGGGCTAGCGGGAGGACCGAGCAGTACTTC; CDR3aa: CASSEGASGRTEQYF
abundance: .; v_gene: TRBV5-1; j_gene: TRBJ2-3; d_gene: TRBD2; CDR3nt: TGCACCAGCAGTAGCGGGAGTATAGGGACAGATACGCAGTATTTT; CDR3aa: CTSSSGSIGTDTQYF
abundance: .; v_gene: TRBV5-8; j_gene: TRBJ2-4; d_gene: TRBD2; CDR3nt: TGTGCCAGCAACACACCCGGGAGACTAGCGGCCAAAAACATTCAGTACTTC; CDR3aa: CASNTPGRLAAKNIQYF
abundance: few; v_gene: TRBV20-1; j_gene: TRBJ2-1; d_gene: TRBD2; CDR3nt: TGCAGTGCTAGAGATGTGGGGGGGGTCTACAATGAGCAGTTCTTC; CDR3aa: CSARDVGGVYNEQFF
abundance: .; v_gene: TRBV7-3; j_gene: TRBJ2-3; d_gene: .; CDR3nt: TGTGCCAGCAGCCCAGGCGCGGGGAGAAAGCAGTATTTT; CDR3aa: CASSPGAGRKQYF
abundance: .; v_gene: TRBV12-3/TRBV12-4; j_gene: TRBJ2-7; d_gene: .; CDR3nt: TGTGCCAGCAGCCTAATGAGCTCTCGGTACGAGCAGTACTTC; CDR3aa: CASSLMSSRYEQYF
abundance: .; v_gene: TRBV7-3; j_gene: TRBJ2-1; d_gene: TRBD2; CDR3nt: TGTGCCAGCAGCTTAAGAGGCACTAGCGGAGGCTACAATGAGCAGTTCTTC; CDR3aa: CASSLRGTSGGYNEQFF
abundance: .; v_gene: TRBV23-1; j_gene: TRBJ2-7; d_gene: TRBD2; CDR3nt: TGCGCCAGCAGTCAATCCGGGGAGGGTTCCGGCCACGAGCAGTACTTC; CDR3aa: CASSQSGEGSGHEQYF
abundance: many; v_gene: TRBV5-5; j_gene: TRBJ1-4; d_gene: .; CDR3nt: TGTGCCAGCAGCCCTGAACAGCACAAACTGTTTTTT; CDR3aa: CASSPEQHKLFF
abundance: many; v_gene: TRBV18; j_gene: TRBJ2-7; d_gene: .; CDR3nt: TGTGCCAGCTCACCACCCGGCCAGAATTACGAGCAGTACTTC; CDR3aa: CASSPPGQNYEQYF
abundance: .; v_gene: TRBV6-5; j_gene: TRBJ1-2; d_gene: TRBD1; CDR3nt: TGTGCCAGCCGACAGGGTCTCTATGGCTACACCTTC; CDR3aa: CASRQGLYGYTF
abundance: .; v_gene: TRBV6-1; j_gene: TRBJ2-3; d_gene: .; CDR3nt: TGTGCCAGCAGTGAAGGTGTGGCTAGCGGCACAGATACGCAGTATTTT; CDR3aa: CASSEGVASGTDTQYF
abundance: .; v_gene: TRBV20-1; j_gene: TRBJ2-3; d_gene: TRBD2; CDR3nt: TGCAGTGCTTATCGACTAGCGGCTAGCACAGATACGCAGTATTTT; CDR3aa: CSAYRLAASTDTQYF
abundance: many; v_gene: TRBV7-2; j_gene: TRBJ1-4; d_gene: .; CDR3nt: TGTGCCAGCAGCTTGGGGTTGGGGGAAAAACTGTTTTTT; CDR3aa: CASSLGLGEKLFF
abundance: .; v_gene: TRBV20-1; j_gene: TRBJ2-1; d_gene: TRBD2; CDR3nt: TGCAGTGCTAGCCCAACTAGCGGGACCTCCTACAATGAGCAGTTCTTC; CDR3aa: CSASPTSGTSYNEQFF
abundance: few; v_gene: TRBV6-2/TRBV6-3; j_gene: TRBJ2-1; d_gene: .; CDR3nt: TGTGCCAGCAGTTACGTTGTTGGCGGCAATGAGCAGTTCTTC; CDR3aa: CASSYVVGGNEQFF
abundance: .; v_gene: TRBV28; j_gene: TRBJ2-3; d_gene: TRBD2; CDR3nt: TGTGCCAGCAGACTAGCGGGGAAAGATACGCAGTATTTT; CDR3aa: CASRLAGKDTQYF
abundance: .; v_gene: TRBV28; j_gene: TRBJ1-2; d_gene: .; CDR3nt: TGTGCCAGCAGTCATAGAGGCTACACCTTC; CDR3aa: CASSHRGYTF
abundance: many; v_gene: TRBV12-3/TRBV12-4; j_gene: TRBJ2-1; d_gene: .; CDR3nt: TGTGCCAGCAGTACAGGCGGGAAGGGCTACAATGAGCAGTTCTTC; CDR3aa: CASSTGGKGYNEQFF
abundance: .; v_gene: TRBV6-1; j_gene: TRBJ2-2; d_gene: TRBD2; CDR3nt: TGTGCCAGCAGCCCCTGGGGCGGGGGGAGGTGGGAGCTGTTTTTT; CDR3aa: CASSPWGGGRWELFF
abundance: few; v_gene: TRBV28; j_gene: TRBJ2-7; d_gene: TRBD1; CDR3nt: TGTGCCAGCAGGCCCTTACGCGAGACAGGGACCACCTACGAGCAGTACTTC; CDR3aa: CASRPLRETGTTYEQYF
abundance: few; v_gene: TRBV29-1; j_gene: TRBJ1-2; d_gene: TRBD1; CDR3nt: TGCAGCGTTACTAACAGGGGGCAGGACTATGGCTACACCTTC; CDR3aa: CSVTNRGQDYGYTF
abundance: .; v_gene: TRBV20-1; j_gene: TRBJ2-7; d_gene: .; CDR3nt: TGCAGTGCTAGAGATTTAAAGGGGGGCACCTACGAGCAGTACTTC; CDR3aa: CSARDLKGGTYEQYF